This TCR beta chain came from a study of cytotoxic CD8 clonotypes in ibrutinib-treated CLL. Study information: Included were 11 relapsed/refractory and 15 treatment-naive patients, of whom approximately 18 were IGHV unmutated. Across samples, productive templates numbered a few hundred thousand and productive rearrangements reached about 98,000 on average. Response sampling occurred after a median 12 months of treatment (range 6 to 36).

About this clone itself: Its specificity is not known.

Produced via immunoSEQ multiplex PCR; TCRdb's table is partial and in-frame only. Of 12,000 or so clones in the sample, around 82% were seen once. Whole-study results and caveats: Clonality showed a rise at ibrutinib response that reversed toward baseline at progression.

CDR3 length equals 13 residues. V was trimmed by 4 bases and J by 1 base, leaving 7 bases between them. The germline gives CDR1 SGHTA, CDR2 FQGTGA. This clonotype was obtained from a human donor with chronic lymphocytic leukemia. The chain combines TRBV7-3 with TRBJ1-1, with D maybe TRBD1 (5 bases). The material sequenced was PBMCs, taken at disease progression, from a patient treated with ibrutinib. The CDR3 here is CASSSDRNTEAFF. The CDR3 coding sequence is TGTGCCAGCAGCTCTGACAGGAACACTGAAGCTTTCTTT. Full variable domain (outside the CDR3, taken from reference TRBV7-3 and TRBJ1-1): GAGVSQTPSNKVTEKGKYVELRCDPISGHTALYWYRQSLGQGPEFLIYFQGTGAADDSGLPNDRFFAVRPEGSVSTLKIQRTERGDSAVYLCASSSDRNTEAFFGQGTRLTVV.